The T cell receptor (beta chain) under discussion was sequenced for a study of blood T cell repertoires in COVID-19. Seattle-derived patients entered the study during active infection and were followed longitudinally. Germline V gene lookup returns CDR1 MNHNS and CDR2 SASEGT. Losses at the gene ends were 0 bases for V and 3 bases for J; bases not matched to a gene: 2. The CDR3 contains 14 residues. Method: immunoSEQ multiplex PCR; TCRdb's copy keeps in-frame clones and lacks some. Here the sample spans fewer than 200,000 clones, roughly 79% being singletons. V gene TRBV6-1 combines with J gene TRBJ2-7; TRBD1 agrees at 7 bases. The TCR comes from a woman aged 80 or older with COVID-19, enrolled during active disease. Specimen: peripheral blood. The CDR3 region is CASSEARDSYEQYF. The CDR3 nucleotides are TGTGCCAGCAGTGAAGCTAGGGACAGCTACGAGCAGTACTTC.